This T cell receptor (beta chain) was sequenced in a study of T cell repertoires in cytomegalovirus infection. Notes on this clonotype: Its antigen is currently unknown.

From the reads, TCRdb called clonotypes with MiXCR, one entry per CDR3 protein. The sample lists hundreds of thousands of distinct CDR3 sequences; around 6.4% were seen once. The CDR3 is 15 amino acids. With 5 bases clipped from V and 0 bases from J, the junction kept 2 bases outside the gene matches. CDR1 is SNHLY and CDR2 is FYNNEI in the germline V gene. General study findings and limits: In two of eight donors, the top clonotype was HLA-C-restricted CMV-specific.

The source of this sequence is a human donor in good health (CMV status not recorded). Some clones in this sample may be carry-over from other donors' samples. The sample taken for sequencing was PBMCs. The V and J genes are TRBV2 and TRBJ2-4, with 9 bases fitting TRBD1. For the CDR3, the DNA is TGTGCCAGCAGTCGGGACAGGGAAGCCAAAAACATTCAGTACTTC. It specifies CASSRDREAKNIQYF.